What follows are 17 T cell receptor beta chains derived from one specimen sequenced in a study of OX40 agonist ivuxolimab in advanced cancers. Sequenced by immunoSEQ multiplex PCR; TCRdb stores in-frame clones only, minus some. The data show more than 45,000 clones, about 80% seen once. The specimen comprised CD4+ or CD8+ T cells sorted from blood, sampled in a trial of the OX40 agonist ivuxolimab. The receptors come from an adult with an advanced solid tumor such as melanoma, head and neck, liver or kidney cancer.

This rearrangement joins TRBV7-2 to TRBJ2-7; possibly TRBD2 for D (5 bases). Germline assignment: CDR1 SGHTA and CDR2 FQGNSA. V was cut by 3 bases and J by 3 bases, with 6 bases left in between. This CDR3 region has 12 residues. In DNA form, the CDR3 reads TGTGCCAGCAGCTTCCGGGGCTACGAGCAGTACTTC. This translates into CASSFRGYEQYF. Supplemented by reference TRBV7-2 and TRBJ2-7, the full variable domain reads GAGVSQSPSNKVTEKGKDVELRCDPISGHTALYWYRQSLGQGLEFLIYFQGNSAPDKSGLPSDRFSAERTGGSVSTLTIQRTQQEDSAVYLCASSFRGYEQYFGPGTRLTVT.

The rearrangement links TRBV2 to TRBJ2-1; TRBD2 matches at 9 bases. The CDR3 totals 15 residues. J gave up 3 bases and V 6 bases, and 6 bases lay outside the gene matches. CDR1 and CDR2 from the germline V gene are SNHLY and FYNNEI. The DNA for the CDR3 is TGTGCCAGCAGCGAATTACTAGCGGGCTACAATGAGCAGTTCTTC. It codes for CASSELLAGYNEQFF.

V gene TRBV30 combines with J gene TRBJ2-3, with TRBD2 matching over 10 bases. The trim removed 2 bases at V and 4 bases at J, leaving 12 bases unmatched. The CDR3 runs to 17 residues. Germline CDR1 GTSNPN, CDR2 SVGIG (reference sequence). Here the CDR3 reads CAWSSQGSGRKPDTQYF. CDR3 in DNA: TGTGCCTGGAGTTCCCAGGGTAGCGGGAGGAAGCCAGATACGCAGTATTTT.

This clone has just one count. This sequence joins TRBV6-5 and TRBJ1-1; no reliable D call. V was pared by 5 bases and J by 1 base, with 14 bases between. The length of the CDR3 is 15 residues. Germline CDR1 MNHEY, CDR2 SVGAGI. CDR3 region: CASSPTGVGNTEAFF. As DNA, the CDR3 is TGTGCCAGCAGTCCTACCGGGGTCGGGAACACTGAAGCTTTCTTT.

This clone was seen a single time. The CDR3 is CASSPSGTGVEVTEAFF. The CDR3 region has the DNA TGTGCCAGCAGCCCATCCGGGACAGGGGTGGAGGTCACTGAAGCTTTCTTT. The genes are TRBV13 and TRBJ1-1; 10 bases fit TRBD1. The CDR3 length is 17 residues. Trimming removed 5 bases from V and 4 bases from J; junction bases left unmatched: 13. The germline V gene encodes CDR1 PRHDT and CDR2 FYEKMQ (reference sequence).

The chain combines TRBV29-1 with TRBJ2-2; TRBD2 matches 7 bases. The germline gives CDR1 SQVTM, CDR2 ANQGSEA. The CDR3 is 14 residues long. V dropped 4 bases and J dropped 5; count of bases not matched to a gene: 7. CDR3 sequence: CSVVGGRETGELFF. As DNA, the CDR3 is TGCAGCGTTGTAGGCGGGAGAGAGACCGGGGAGCTGTTTTTT.

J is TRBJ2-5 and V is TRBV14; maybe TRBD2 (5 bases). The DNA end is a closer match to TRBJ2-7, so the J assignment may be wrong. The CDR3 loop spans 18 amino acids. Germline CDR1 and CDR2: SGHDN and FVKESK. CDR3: CASSQGLTGGVYFYEQYF. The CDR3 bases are TGTGCCAGCAGCCAAGGTCTCACCGGAGGCGTATACTTCTACGAGCAGTACTTC.

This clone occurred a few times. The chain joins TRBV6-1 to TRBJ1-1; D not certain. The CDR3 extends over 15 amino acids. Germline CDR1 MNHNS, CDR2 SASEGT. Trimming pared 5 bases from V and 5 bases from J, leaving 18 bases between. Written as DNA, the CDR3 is TGTGCCAGCAGTAAACTTCTACCTGGGAGGACTGAAGCTTTCTTT. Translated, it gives CASSKLLPGRTEAFF.

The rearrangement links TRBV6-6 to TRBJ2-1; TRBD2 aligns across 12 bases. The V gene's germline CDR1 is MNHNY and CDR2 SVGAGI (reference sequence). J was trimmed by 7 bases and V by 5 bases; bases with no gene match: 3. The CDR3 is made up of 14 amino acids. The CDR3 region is CASSRLAGVNEQFF. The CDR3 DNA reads TGTGCCAGCAGTCGACTAGCGGGAGTGAATGAGCAGTTCTTC.

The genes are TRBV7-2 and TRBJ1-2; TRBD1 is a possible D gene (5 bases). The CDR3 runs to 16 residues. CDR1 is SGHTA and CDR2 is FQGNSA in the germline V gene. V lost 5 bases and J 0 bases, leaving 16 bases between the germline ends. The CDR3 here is CASSQAVGETNYGYTF. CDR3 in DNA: TGTGCCAGCAGCCAAGCAGTAGGGGAGACTAACTATGGCTACACCTTC.

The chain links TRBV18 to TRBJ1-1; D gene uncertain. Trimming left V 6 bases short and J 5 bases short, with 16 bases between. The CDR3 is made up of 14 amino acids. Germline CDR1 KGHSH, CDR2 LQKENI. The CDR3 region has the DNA TGTGCCAGCTCGTCCGTCATTGGGAGAACTGAAGCTTTCTTT. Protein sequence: CASSSVIGRTEAFF.

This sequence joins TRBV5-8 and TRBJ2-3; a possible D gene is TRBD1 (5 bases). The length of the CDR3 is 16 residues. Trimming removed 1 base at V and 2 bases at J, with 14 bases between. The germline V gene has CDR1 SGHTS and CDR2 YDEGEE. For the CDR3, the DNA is TGTGCCAGCAGCTTGATCCGAGACAGTTACACAGATACGCAGTATTTT. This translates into CASSLIRDSYTDTQYF.

CDR3: CASGLDRDLASPYEQYF. For the CDR3, the DNA is TGTGCTAGTGGTTTAGACAGGGACCTAGCGAGTCCCTACGAGCAGTACTTC. The chain has TRBV12-5 and TRBJ2-7, with a possible D match to TRBD1 (7 bases). Per the germline V gene, CDR1 is LGHNT and CDR2 is FRNRAP. The length of the CDR3 is 17 residues. V lost 3 bases and J 2 bases, leaving 20 bases between the germline ends.

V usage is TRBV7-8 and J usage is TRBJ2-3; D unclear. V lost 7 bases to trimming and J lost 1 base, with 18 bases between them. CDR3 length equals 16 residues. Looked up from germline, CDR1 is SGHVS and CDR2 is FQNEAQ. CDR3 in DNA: TGTGCCAGCATCCCAATGGTGGCCCCTCGCACAGATACGCAGTATTTT. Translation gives CASIPMVAPRTDTQYF.

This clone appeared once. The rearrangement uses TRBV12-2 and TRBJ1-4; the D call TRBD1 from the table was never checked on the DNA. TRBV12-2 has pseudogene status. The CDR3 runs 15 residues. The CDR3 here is CASRLSGQRNEKLFF. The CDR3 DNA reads TGTGCAAGTCGCTTATCAGGACAGAGGAATGAAAAACTGTTTTTT.

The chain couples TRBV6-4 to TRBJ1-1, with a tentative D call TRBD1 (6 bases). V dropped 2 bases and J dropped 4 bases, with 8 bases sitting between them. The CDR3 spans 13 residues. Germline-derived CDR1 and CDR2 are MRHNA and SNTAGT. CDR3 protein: CASSDEGGTEAFF. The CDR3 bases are TGTGCCAGCAGTGACGAAGGGGGCACTGAAGCTTTCTTT.

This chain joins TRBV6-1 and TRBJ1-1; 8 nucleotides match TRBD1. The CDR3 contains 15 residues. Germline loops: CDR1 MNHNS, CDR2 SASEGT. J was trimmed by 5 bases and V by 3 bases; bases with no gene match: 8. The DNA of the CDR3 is TGTGCCAGCAGTGACCAGGGGGCTTATAGGACTGAAGCTTTCTTT. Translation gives CASSDQGAYRTEAFF.